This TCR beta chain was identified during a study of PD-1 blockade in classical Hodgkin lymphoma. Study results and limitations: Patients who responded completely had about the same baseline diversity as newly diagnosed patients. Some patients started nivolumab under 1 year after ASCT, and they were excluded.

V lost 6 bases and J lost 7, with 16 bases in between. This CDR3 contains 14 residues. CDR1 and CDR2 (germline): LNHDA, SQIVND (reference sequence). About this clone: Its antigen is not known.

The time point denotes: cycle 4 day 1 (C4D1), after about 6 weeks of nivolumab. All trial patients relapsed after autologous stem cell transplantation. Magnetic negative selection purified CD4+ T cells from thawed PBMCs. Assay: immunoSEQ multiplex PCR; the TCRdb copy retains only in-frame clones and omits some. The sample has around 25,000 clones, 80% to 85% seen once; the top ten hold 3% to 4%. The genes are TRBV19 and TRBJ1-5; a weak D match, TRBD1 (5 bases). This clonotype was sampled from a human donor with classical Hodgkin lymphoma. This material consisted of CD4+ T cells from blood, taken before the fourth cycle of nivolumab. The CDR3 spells CASRKRGEMQPQHF. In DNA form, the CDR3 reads TGTGCCAGTAGGAAAAGAGGGGAGATGCAGCCCCAGCATTTT.